This passage covers 24 T cell receptor beta chains from one sample sequenced in a study of long-term antiretroviral therapy in people with HIV. At survey level, the immunoSEQ assay was run in its v3.0 version. Repertoires were generated with immunoSEQ multiplex PCR, while TCRdb's copy carries only in-frame clones and drops some. The profile shows thousands of clones, 85% to 90% of them singletons. Here the sequenced sample was unsorted PBMCs, taken 1.3 years after starting antiretroviral therapy. All receptors come from a woman aged 50 to 60 with HIV.

The J gene is TRBJ2-1, the V gene TRBV7-8; the match to TRBD1 covers 8 bases. Trimming removed 2 bases from V and 6 bases from J; junction bases left unmatched: 6. Germline loops: CDR1 SGHVS, CDR2 FQNEAQ. CDR3 length equals 15 residues. The CDR3 DNA follows: TGTGCCAGCAGCTTAAAGACAGGGGAAGCCAATGAGCAGTTCTTC. Protein product: CASSLKTGEANEQFF.

The rearrangement joins TRBV5-1 to TRBJ2-3; weak D call: TRBD2 (5 bases). The germline V gene encodes CDR1 SGHRS and CDR2 YFSETQ. The CDR3 loop spans 14 amino acids. V was shortened by 2 bases and J by 4 bases, with 11 bases between the two germline ends. CDR3 amino acids: CASSLTGDADTQYF. CDR3 sequence (DNA): TGCGCCAGCAGCTTAACCGGGGATGCAGATACGCAGTATTTT.

V usage is TRBV6-5 and J usage is TRBJ1-3; tentative D call: TRBD1 (5 bases). CDR1 is MNHEY and CDR2 is SVGAGI in the germline V gene. V was cut by 5 bases and J by 0 bases, with 11 bases left in between. CDR3 size: 15 residues. CDR3 region: CASSTDRSSGNTIYF. The CDR3 bases are TGTGCCAGCAGTACAGACAGATCCTCTGGAAACACCATATATTTT.

This clone has just a few counts. CDR3 coding DNA: TGTGCCAGTAGTAGAGGAGGGGGGACTTACAATGAGCAGTTCTTC. It yields the protein CASSRGGGTYNEQFF. J is TRBJ2-1 and V is TRBV19; the D gene could be TRBD1 or TRBD2 (6 bases each). The V gene lost 4 bases and the J gene lost 4 bases, with 14 bases spanning the gap. Looked up from germline, CDR1 is LNHDA and CDR2 is SQIVND (reference sequence). The CDR3 has 15 residues. Supplemented by reference TRBV19 and TRBJ2-1, the full variable domain reads DGGITQSPKYLFRKEGQNVTLSCEQNLNHDAMYWYRQDPGQGLRLIYYSQIVNDFQKGDIAEGYSVSREKKESFPLTVTSAQKNPTAFYLCASSRGGGTYNEQFFGPGTRLTVL.

The rearrangement uses TRBV5-1 and TRBJ1-1; no reliable D call. The CDR3 has 18 amino acids. Germline V gene lookup returns CDR1 SGHRS and CDR2 YFSETQ. Trimming took off 0 bases at V and 0 bases at J, with 18 bases between the two ends. The CDR3 coding sequence is TGCGCCAGCAGCTTGGTCGCTGTCCGAACGGGTTTGAACACTGAAGCTTTCTTT. Its translation: CASSLVAVRTGLNTEAFF.

The chain carries TRBV7-6 and TRBJ2-3; no reliable D call. Germline V CDR1 and CDR2: SGHVS, FNYEAQ. The CDR3 has 14 amino acids. V lost 1 base to trimming and J lost 2 bases, with 7 bases between them. As DNA, the CDR3 is TGTGCCAGCAGCTTAGTGGGTTCCACAGATACGCAGTATTTT. This gives the protein CASSLVGSTDTQYF.

The V call is TRBV4-2, the J call TRBJ1-2; 8 bases fit TRBD1. The CDR3 runs 15 residues. The trim removed 0 bases at V and 7 bases at J, leaving 7 bases unmatched. Germline assignment: CDR1 LGHNA and CDR2 YNFKEQ. The CDR3 sequence is CASSQDLQGAFGYTF. The CDR3 DNA is TGTGCCAGCAGCCAAGATCTTCAGGGGGCATTTGGCTACACCTTC.

The J gene is TRBJ1-2, the V gene TRBV25-1, with D perhaps matching TRBD1 (5 bases). The CDR3 covers 13 residues. From germline, CDR1 is MGHDK and CDR2 SYGVNS. The V gene lost 4 bases and the J gene lost 2 bases, with 8 bases spanning the gap. The CDR3 DNA reads as TGTGCCAGCAGTGCCGGGGCCAACTATGGCTACACCTTC. Encoded protein: CASSAGANYGYTF.

This clone was seen a few times. The rearrangement links TRBV5-5 to TRBJ1-5; no reliable D call. Germline-derived CDR1 and CDR2 are SGHKS and YYEKEE (reference sequence). V was clipped by 4 bases and J by 3 bases, with 11 bases between them. The CDR3 spans 14 residues. The CDR3 region is CASSRAGYNQPQHF. The DNA for the CDR3 is TGTGCCAGCAGCCGGGCGGGTTACAATCAGCCCCAGCATTTT. The full variable domain, completed using reference TRBV5-5 and TRBJ1-5, is DAGVTQSPTHLIKTRGQQVTLRCSPISGHKSVSWYQQVLGQGPQFIFQYYEKEERGRGNFPDRFSARQFPNYSSELNVNALLLGDSALYLCASSRAGYNQPQHFGDGTRLSIL.

The chain recombines TRBV29-1 with TRBJ1-1; the D gene is possibly TRBD1 (5 bases). Germline V gives CDR1 SQVTM, CDR2 ANQGSEA. Trimming took 7 bases from V and 0 from J, leaving 6 bases between them. This CDR3 contains 11 residues. The DNA for the CDR3 is TGCAGCGCGACAGTGAACACTGAAGCTTTCTTT. This encodes CSATVNTEAFF. Filled out from reference TRBV29-1 and TRBJ1-1, the complete variable domain reads SAVISQKPSRDICQRGTSLTIQCQVDSQVTMMFWYRQQPGQSLTLIATANQGSEATYESGFVIDKFPISRPNLTFSTLTVSNMSPEDSSIYLCSATVNTEAFFGQGTRLTVV.

The chain joins TRBV27 to TRBJ2-7; D is perhaps TRBD1 (5 bases). The length of the CDR3 is 14 residues. Germline V CDR1 and CDR2: MNHEY, SMNVEV (reference sequence). The V and J ends lost 2 bases and 3 bases respectively, with 11 bases between them. DNA of the CDR3: TGTGCCAGCAGTTTAAAGGGTACAGGCTACGAGCAGTACGTC. Protein product: CASSLKGTGYEQYV.

In its sample, this clone was seen a few times. The chain links TRBV7-9 to TRBJ1-6; the match to TRBD1 covers 7 bases. There are 15 residues in the CDR3. Looked up from germline, CDR1 is SEHNR and CDR2 is FQNEAQ (reference sequence). V shed 5 bases and J 11 bases; nucleotides not matched to a gene: 12. The DNA for the CDR3 is TGTGCCAGCAGCCACGACAGGGAAGAGGGCCCACCCCTCCACTTT. It yields the protein CASSHDREEGPPLHF.

V and J are TRBV18 and TRBJ2-3; the D gene is possibly TRBD2 (6 bases). V lost 0 bases and J 3 bases, leaving 10 bases between the germline ends. CDR1 is KGHSH, CDR2 LQKENI, per germline. This CDR3 contains 15 residues. The CDR3 DNA follows: TGTGCCAGCTCACCACCGCGGGACGGGACAGATACGCAGTATTTT. Translation gives CASSPPRDGTDTQYF.

V is TRBV5-1 and J is TRBJ2-1, with TRBD2 identical over 12 bases. V lost 0 bases to trimming and J lost 7 bases; unmatched junction nucleotides: 5. Germline CDR1 and CDR2: SGHRS and YFSETQ. The CDR3 covers 16 residues. The CDR3 loop is CASSLVPSGGGNEQFF. As DNA, the CDR3 is TGCGCCAGCAGCTTGGTCCCTAGCGGGGGGGGTAATGAGCAGTTCTTC. The full variable domain, in which reference TRBV5-1 and TRBJ2-1 provide the parts outside the CDR3, is KAGVTQTPRYLIKTRGQQVTLSCSPISGHRSVSWYQQTPGQGLQFLFEYFSETQRNKGNFPGRFSGRQFSNSRSEMNVSTLELGDSALYLCASSLVPSGGGNEQFFGPGTRLTVL.

This chain links TRBV7-9 with TRBJ2-1; 12 nucleotides agree with TRBD1. The CDR3 is 17 amino acids. The V segment lost 5 bases and the J segment 5 bases; nucleotides outside the gene matches: 10. Germline CDR1 is SEHNR and CDR2 is FQNEAQ (reference sequence). CDR3 coding DNA: TGTGCCAGCAGCCTCGGGACAGGGGGCGAATTAGACAATGAGCAGTTCTTC. Translating gives CASSLGTGGELDNEQFF.

This clone was seen more than once but under ten times. V is TRBV4-2 and J is TRBJ1-4; TRBD1 might be the D (6 bases). The germline V gene encodes CDR1 LGHNA and CDR2 YNFKEQ. The CDR3 extends over 15 amino acids. Trimming left V 6 bases short and J 5 bases short, with 16 bases between. The CDR3 coding sequence is TGTGCCAGCAGTCGTATACAGGGAACGAATGAAAAACTGTTTTTT. Its protein product is CASSRIQGTNEKLFF.

The chain recombines TRBV19 with TRBJ2-5, with D unresolved. The V and J ends lost 4 bases and 5 bases respectively, with 17 bases between them. The CDR3 has 15 amino acids. Germline CDR1 and CDR2: LNHDA and SQIVND (reference sequence). CDR3 bases: TGTGCCAGTAGTACCCGTGGTACTTGGTGGGAGACCCAGTACTTC. Translation: CASSTRGTWWETQYF.

The V and J genes are TRBV5-6 and TRBJ2-7, with D uncertain. The germline gives CDR1 SGHDT, CDR2 YYEEEE. Trimming cost V 4 bases and J 3 bases, with 14 bases left between them. This CDR3 is built from 14 residues. The CDR3 protein is CASSDNNAHYEQYF. The CDR3, as DNA: TGTGCCAGCAGCGACAATAACGCACACTACGAGCAGTACTTC.

The chain is built from TRBV4-1 and TRBJ1-2, with 10 nucleotides matching TRBD1. Trimming removed 2 bases from V and 7 bases from J; junction bases left unmatched: 7. CDR3 size: 15 residues. Per the germline V gene, CDR1 is MGHRA and CDR2 is YSYEKL. The CDR3 loop reads CASSQTGTGVSGYTF. In DNA form, the CDR3 reads TGCGCCAGCAGCCAAACCGGGACAGGGGTCTCTGGCTACACCTTC.

The chain is built from TRBV7-9 and TRBJ2-1, with 11 bases aligning to TRBD2. Germline V gene lookup returns CDR1 SEHNR and CDR2 FQNEAQ (reference sequence). The CDR3 sequence is 15 residues long. Unmatched junction bases numbered 1, after V lost 4 bases and J lost 2 bases. This chain's CDR3 is CASSSSGGPYNEQFF. In nucleotides, the CDR3 is TGTGCCAGCAGCTCTAGCGGGGGGCCCTACAATGAGCAGTTCTTC.

The rearrangement uses TRBV5-1 and TRBJ2-2; D may be TRBD1 (6 bases). V gave up 4 bases and J gave up 0 bases, with 10 bases separating them. Germline V gene lookup returns CDR1 SGHRS and CDR2 YFSETQ. This CDR3 has 15 amino acids. In DNA form, the CDR3 reads TGCGCCAGCAGCATGACAGGACCGAACACCGGGGAGCTGTTTTTT. Translated, it gives CASSMTGPNTGELFF.

The chain carries TRBV4-2 and TRBJ2-1; 10 bases fit TRBD2. Germline V gene lookup returns CDR1 LGHNA and CDR2 YNFKEQ. The CDR3 contains 17 residues. The junction had 7 bases not matched to a gene; V was cut back by 0 bases and J by 5 bases. The CDR3 coding sequence is TGTGCCAGCAGCCAAGATGATAGCGGGGGGAGCCACAATGAGCAGTTCTTC. Amino acids: CASSQDDSGGSHNEQFF.

The chain employs TRBV6-6 and TRBJ1-1, with D tentatively TRBD1 (5 bases). This CDR3 has 13 residues. Trimming took off 5 bases at V and 3 bases at J, with 10 bases between the two ends. Germline lookup yields CDR1 MNHNY and CDR2 SVGAGI (reference sequence). The CDR3 nucleotides read TGTGCCAGCAGTCTTCAGGGAGACACTGAAGCTTTCTTT. Protein sequence: CASSLQGDTEAFF.

The rearrangement joins TRBV6-4 to TRBJ2-7; TRBD2 matches at 8 bases. With V trimmed by 3 bases and J by 3 bases, 16 bases remained unmatched. The CDR3 length is 18 residues. Germline V gene sequence: CDR1 MRHNA, CDR2 SNTAGT. CDR3 sequence: CASSEEGVLLAELYEQYV. CDR3 DNA: TGTGCCAGCAGTGAAGAGGGGGTTTTACTAGCGGAGCTCTACGAGCAGTACGTC.